The rows below give T cell receptor beta chains drawn from one sample of a study of T-cell reconstitution after alpha-beta-depleted transplantation in children. TCRdb analysed the PCR reads with MiXCR anew, one entry per CDR3 protein. The table has 550,000 to 800,000 distinct CDR3 sequences, under 15% seen once; the top ten hold roughly 0.84%. The sequencing used PBMCs, collected before TCRalphabeta/CD19-depleted stem cell transplant. All receptors come from a girl aged 2 to 9 with congenital amegakaryocytic thrombocytopenia, due to receive a stem cell transplant. The CDR3 runs from the conserved cysteine through the conserved F or W. Each record gives: D gene, clone size, J gene, V gene, CDR3 DNA, CDR3 protein. D genes are given only for firm matches. Clone size appears in some rows only: once, few, many, or a class for an expanded clone.

>NA|few|TRBJ2-7|TRBV7-9
TGTGCCAGCAGCCCGAGTGGGGATTCCTACGAGCAGTACTTC
CASSPSGDSYEQYF
>TRBD1|NA|TRBJ2-3|TRBV5-1
TGCGCCAGCATGGAAGGGGGCGATAAAGATACGCAGTATTTT
CASMEGGDKDTQYF
>NA|few|TRBJ2-5|TRBV4-1
TGCGCCAGCAGCCTAACAGGGGCTCGGGACTACCCGATCGAGACCCAGTACTTC
CASSLTGARDYPIETQYF
>NA|few|TRBJ2-1|TRBV4-1
TGCGCCAGCAGTTGGGATTCAGTCGGTAATGAGCAGTTCTTC
CASSWDSVGNEQFF
>TRBD1|NA|TRBJ1-6|TRBV20-1
TGCAGTGCCGCAGGGACAGGGCATTCACCCCTCCACTTT
CSAAGTGHSPLHF
>TRBD1|NA|TRBJ2-7|TRBV7-9
TGTGCCAGCAGCCCGGACAGGGCCGAGCAGTACTTC
CASSPDRAEQYF
>TRBD1|many|TRBJ1-6|TRBV20-1
TGCAGTGCTAGAGATCAGGGGGCGCTTACCAATTCACCCCTCCACTTT
CSARDQGALTNSPLHF
>NA|many|TRBJ2-7|TRBV5-1
TGCGCCAGCAGGCTGGGAGAGGGCAGCCTACTTCTCTACGAGCAGTACTTC
CASRLGEGSLLLYEQYF
>TRBD2|few|TRBJ2-3|TRBV25-1
TGTGCCAGCACCCGACCGGGACTAGCGGGAAAGGCAGATACGCAGTATTTT
CASTRPGLAGKADTQYF
>NA|few|TRBJ2-7|TRBV14
TGTGCCAGCAGCCAAGATTCCACTCTCGGGTTCGAGCAGTACTTC
CASSQDSTLGFEQYF
>TRBD1|few|TRBJ2-5|TRBV5-1
TGCGCCAGCAGCTCGGGACAGGGAGGTGGTGAGACCCAGTACTTC
CASSSGQGGGETQYF
>NA|few|TRBJ2-5|TRBV27
TGTGCCAGCAGTAATATCCTTTGGGGGACCCAGTACTTC
CASSNILWGTQYF
>TRBD2|many|TRBJ2-3|TRBV29-1
TGCAGCGTGCGGACTAGCGGAACGGATACGCAGTATTTT
CSVRTSGTDTQYF
>NA|many|TRBJ1-4|TRBV5-1
TGCGCCAGCAGCTTGGAAAGGAACGAAAAACTGTTTTTT
CASSLERNEKLFF
>NA|few|TRBJ2-1|TRBV7-2
TGTGCCAGCAGCTTCCGGACCATCAGCTCCTACAATGAGCAGTTCTTC
CASSFRTISSYNEQFF
>NA|NA|TRBJ2-1|TRBV5-1
TGCGCCAGCAGCCCCGGGGACCCCTACAATGAGCAGTTCTTC
CASSPGDPYNEQFF
>NA|NA|TRBJ1-1|TRBV5-1
TGCGCCAGCAGCTTGGTGGGGGGTACAGGGACAACTTTGAACACTGAAGCTTCCTTT
CASSLVGGTGTTLNTEASF
>NA|few|TRBJ2-1|TRBV7-9
TGTGCCAGCAGCTTAGTACCTAGCGTGAGCTCCTACAATGAGCAGTTCTTC
CASSLVPSVSSYNEQFF
>NA|NA|TRBJ2-5|TRBV6-5
TGTGCCAGCAGTTACTTTCCAGAAGAGACCCAGTACTTC
CASSYFPEETQYF
>TRBD2|many|TRBJ2-1|TRBV5-1
TGCGCCAGCAGCTACGGGAGGGTCCTACCGAGCAATGAGCAGTTCTTC
CASSYGRVLPSNEQFF
>TRBD2|few|TRBJ2-3|TRBV6-8
TGTGCCAGCAGACCCCCCTTATGGCGGGAGGTAACAGATACGCAGTATTTT
CASRPPLWREVTDTQYF
>NA|many|TRBJ2-2|TRBV6-4
TGTGCCAGCAGTGACTCCAGGTCGAACACCGGGGAGCTGTTTTTT
CASSDSRSNTGELFF
>TRBD1|NA|TRBJ1-5|TRBV15
TGTGCCACCAGCAGAGGACAGGGGATAAATCAGCCCCAGCATTTT
CATSRGQGINQPQHF
>NA|many|TRBJ1-5|TRBV20-1
TGCAGTGTCAAACTCCCATATGGGGCGCCCCAGCATTTT
CSVKLPYGAPQHF
>TRBD2|NA|TRBJ2-7|TRBV20-1
TGCAGTGCTAGAGGGACTAGCGGTTTTTACGAGCAGTACTTC
CSARGTSGFYEQYF
>NA|many|TRBJ1-3|TRBV5-5
TGTGCCAGCAGCTCGCGAGTCGCTTCTCGGGAAAACACCATATATTTT
CASSSRVASRENTIYF